The rows below give T cell receptor beta chains drawn from one sample of a study of cytomegalovirus exposure and HLA in healthy donors. The protocol was immunoSEQ multiplex PCR, while the TCRdb copy is restricted to in-frame clones and leaves out a portion. The table has about 120,000 clones, around 78% seen once; the top ten hold 6.3%. Sequenced material: PBMCs. All receptors derive from a woman aged 40 to 49 in good health and CMV-seronegative. CDR3s include the opening cysteine and the closing phenylalanine or tryptophan. The D gene is left open where the match is weak. Expanded clones get a size class; other rows say once, few or many, or leave the size out.

j_call d_call clone_size v_call cdr3_aa cdr3_nt
TRBJ1-2 TRBD1 . TRBV27 CASSFRDRGLGGYTF TGTGCCAGCAGTTTCCGGGACAGGGGGCTGGGGGGCTACACCTTC
TRBJ2-1 TRBD2 . TRBV28 CASRTSPYNEQFF TGTGCCAGCAGGACTAGCCCCTACAATGAGCAGTTCTTC
TRBJ2-6 . . TRBV6-5 CASSYTHDSGANGLTF TGTGCCAGCAGTTATACACACGACTCTGGGGCCAACGGCCTGACTTTC
TRBJ2-1 TRBD2 once TRBV28 CASLTSGQYNEQFF TGTGCCAGTCTGACTAGCGGCCAATACAATGAGCAGTTCTTC
TRBJ2-5 TRBD2 . TRBV27 CASSLGLAQETQYF TGTGCCAGCAGTTTGGGACTAGCTCAGGAGACCCAGTACTTC
TRBJ2-2 TRBD2 . TRBV28 CASRAGGLRTGELFF TGTGCCAGCAGAGCGGGAGGGCTTCGCACCGGGGAGCTGTTTTTT
TRBJ2-2 . . TRBV21-1 CASSKIQNTGELFF TGTGCCAGCAGCAAAATTCAGAACACCGGGGAGCTGTTTTTT
TRBJ2-3 . . TRBV10-3 CAISESAGMRTDTQYF TGTGCCATCAGTGAGTCTGCAGGGATGAGGACAGATACGCAGTATTTT
TRBJ1-4 TRBD1 . TRBV6-1 CASSAGQRNEKLFF TGTGCCAGCAGTGCGGGACAGAGAAATGAAAAACTGTTTTTT
TRBJ1-3 . few TRBV7-2 CASSLVGRGNTIYF TGTGCCAGCAGCTTAGTGGGCAGGGGAAACACCATATATTTT
TRBJ2-3 TRBD2 . TRBV4-2 CASSQETSLNRRDTQYF TGTGCCAGCAGCCAAGAGACTAGCTTAAATCGTCGGGATACGCAGTATTTT
TRBJ2-3 TRBD2 few TRBV11-2 CASSLSGSGADTQYF TGTGCCAGCAGCTTAAGCGGGAGCGGCGCAGATACGCAGTATTTT
TRBJ2-7 TRBD1 . TRBV2 CASSSRQGHSYF TGTGCCAGCAGTTCGAGACAGGGACATTCGTACTTC
TRBJ1-5 . . TRBV19 CASSSPGSQPQHF TGTGCCAGTAGTTCCCCGGGTAGCCAGCCCCAGCATTTT
TRBJ1-5 TRBD1 . TRBV19 CASSMLTGGNQPQHF TGTGCCAGTAGTATGTTAACAGGGGGTAATCAGCCCCAGCATTTT
TRBJ1-3 TRBD1 once TRBV19 CASSLTPTDRVGNTIYF TGTGCCAGTAGCCTCACCCCTACTGACAGGGTTGGAAACACCATATATTTT
TRBJ2-7 TRBD1 . TRBV28 CASSIRPNRGNTYEQYF TGTGCCAGCAGTATCCGCCCAAACAGGGGGAACACCTACGAGCAGTACTTC
TRBJ1-2 . once TRBV7-9 CASRLSPGAYYGYTF TGTGCCAGCCGCCTTAGTCCAGGGGCCTACTATGGCTACACCTTC
TRBJ2-7 . few TRBV4-2 CASSGAGWTYEQYF TGTGCCAGCAGCGGGGCAGGGTGGACCTACGAGCAGTACTTC
TRBJ1-3 . . TRBV19 CASRTPEAPGNTIYF TGTGCCAGTAGAACCCCGGAGGCCCCTGGAAACACCATATATTTT
TRBJ2-7 . few TRBV10-3 CAISAVTTYEQYF TGTGCCATCAGTGCGGTGACAACCTACGAGCAGTACTTC
TRBJ2-5 TRBD1 . TRBV28 CASSPTGGAGTQYF TGTGCCAGCAGTCCCACAGGGGGCGCGGGGACCCAGTACTTC
TRBJ1-5 . . TRBV7-9 CSSSSGVQPQHF TGTTCCAGCAGCTCCGGGGTTCAGCCCCAGCATTTT
TRBJ2-7 TRBD2 . TRBV27 CASKLGTSGAPLNEQYF TGTGCCAGCAAACTAGGGACTAGCGGAGCACCCTTGAACGAGCAGTACTTC
TRBJ1-2 . . TRBV27 CASSSLLGHGYTF TGTGCCAGCAGTTCCCTCTTGGGGCATGGCTACACCTTC
TRBJ2-7 TRBD2 . TRBV28 CASSLREASPYEQYF TGTGCCAGCAGTTTACGGGAGGCCTCTCCCTACGAGCAGTACTTC
TRBJ2-1 TRBD2 . TRBV5-6 CASSLGGGSGSREAVF TGTGCCAGCAGCTTGGGGGGGGGTAGCGGGAGCCGGGAGGCGGTCTTC
TRBJ1-2 TRBD1 few TRBV9 CASSINTGAGGYTF TGTGCCAGCAGCATCAACACAGGGGCTGGAGGCTACACCTTC
TRBJ2-7 TRBD1 . TRBV10-1 CASSEGTGYEQYF TGCGCCAGCAGTGAGGGGACAGGGTACGAGCAGTACTTC
TRBJ2-2 . . TRBV28 CAIQGPNTGELFF TGTGCCATACAGGGCCCGAACACCGGGGAGCTGTTTTTT
TRBJ2-2 . . TRBV15 CATSRDRSSGTGELFF TGTGCCACCAGCAGAGACCGGAGCTCAGGGACCGGGGAGCTGTTTTTT
TRBJ1-5 . . TRBV28 CASSFTGEQPQHF TGTGCCAGCAGTTTTACGGGTGAACAGCCCCAGCATTTT